This T cell receptor (beta chain) was retrieved from a study of neurological immune-mediated disorders. It was by 5'RACE with 10-nucleotide random UMIs that the cDNA was made. TCRdb passed the 5' RACE reads through MiXCR, listing each CDR3 protein once. The repertoire includes 50,000 or so distinct CDR3 sequences, around a tenth of them detected once, and around 20% sits in the top ten. V lost 1 base, J lost 2 bases, and 13 bases lay in between. The germline gives CDR1 DFQATT, CDR2 SNEGSKA (reference sequence). CDR3 length: 15 amino acids. This sequence originates from a middle-aged woman with HTLV-1-associated myelopathy (HAM/TSP). The chain couples TRBV20-1 to TRBJ2-3; perhaps TRBD1 as D (5 bases). The sequenced sample consisted of PBMCs. This CDR3 reads CSARVVGVPTDTQYF. The CDR3 bases are TGCAGTGCTAGAGTAGTAGGGGTCCCCACAGATACGCAGTATTTT.